This T cell receptor (beta chain) derives from a study of blood T cell repertoires in COVID-19. Whole-study context: COVID-19 samples, acute and convalescent, were from the United States, Italy and Spain.

Profiling relied on immunoSEQ multiplex PCR, and the TCRdb table lists in-frame clones only, not all of them. The data show about 500,000 clones, approximately 86% seen once. Germline-derived CDR1 and CDR2 are SGDLS and YYNGEE. The V and J ends lost 0 bases and 6 bases respectively, with 8 bases between them. The CDR3 is 13 amino acids. The chain joins TRBV9 to TRBJ2-3, with no clear D. The specimen was PBMCs or T cells enriched from blood (not recorded which). This receptor was identified in a woman aged 18-35 years who had recovered from COVID-19. CDR3: CASSVASRDTQYF. In DNA form, the CDR3 reads TGTGCCAGCAGCGTAGCGTCCAGGGATACGCAGTATTTT.